This T cell receptor beta chain was documented in a study of blood T cell repertoires in COVID-19. Background on the study: Acute and convalescent COVID-19 samples came from the United States, Italy and Spain. From T cells, B-cell-depleted T cells, or PBMCs came the material, which was cDNA or gDNA.

Assay: immunoSEQ multiplex PCR; the TCRdb copy retains only in-frame clones and omits some. The data show a few hundred thousand clones, around 88% seen once. Adults between roughly 18 and 100 years of age took part from 20 to 25 US areas. Clinical history as reported by participants underpinned cohort assignment. The TCR comes from a woman in her forties with acute COVID-19. Specimen: PBMCs or T cells enriched from blood (not recorded which).

The CDR3 DNA reads TGCGCCAGCAGCGCGGGACTAGCCGGCTCCTACGAGCAGTACTTC. Its protein is CASSAGLAGSYEQYF. The V gene is TRBV5-1, the J gene TRBJ2-7; 9 nucleotides agree with TRBD2. The germline gives CDR1 SGHRS, CDR2 YFSETQ. J was trimmed by 0 bases and V by 4 bases; bases with no gene match: 5. This CDR3 region has 15 residues.